What follows are 31 T cell receptor beta chains derived from one specimen sequenced in a study of OX40 agonist ivuxolimab in advanced cancers. Generated by immunoSEQ multiplex PCR, the TCRdb table keeps only in-frame clones and is missing some. The top ten hold approximately 0.39% of the sample, which has about 45,000 clones, 75% to 90% seen once. Specimen: CD4+ or CD8+ T cells sorted from blood, collected in a trial of the OX40 agonist ivuxolimab. The receptors come from an adult with an advanced solid tumor such as melanoma, head and neck, liver or kidney cancer.

The J gene is TRBJ2-5, the V gene TRBV7-2; 11 bases match TRBD2. The CDR3 runs 18 residues. The J segment lost 5 bases and the V segment lost 5 bases, leaving 16 bases of the junction unmatched. Germline-derived CDR1 and CDR2 are SGHTA and FQGNSA. CDR3 nucleotides: TGTGCCAGCAGCGAATCCGTTAGCGGGGGGGCGCGAGGGGAGACCCAGTACTTC. Amino acids: CASSESVSGGARGETQYF. The full variable domain, in which reference TRBV7-2 and TRBJ2-5 provide the parts outside the CDR3, is GAGVSQSPSNKVTEKGKDVELRCDPISGHTALYWYRQSLGQGLEFLIYFQGNSAPDKSGLPSDRFSAERTGGSVSTLTIQRTQQEDSAVYLCASSESVSGGARGETQYFGPGTRLLVL.

The rearrangement uses TRBV7-9 and TRBJ1-4, with a tentative D call TRBD1 (5 bases). Germline CDR1 SEHNR, CDR2 FQNEAQ (reference sequence). This CDR3 has 17 amino acids. V lost 3 bases, J lost 4 bases, and 18 bases lay in between. This CDR3 reads CASSFPQAFNFNEKLFF. CDR3 coding DNA: TGTGCCAGCAGCTTTCCACAGGCGTTCAATTTTAATGAAAAACTGTTTTTT.

This chain links TRBV11-1 with TRBJ1-6, with 7 bases that match TRBD1. The CDR3 has 14 amino acids. Germline V gene data show CDR1 as SGHAT and CDR2 as FQDESV (reference sequence). J was trimmed by 7 bases and V by 5 bases; bases with no gene match: 5. CDR3 in amino acids: CASSPGGKNSPLHF. The DNA of the CDR3 is TGTGCCAGCAGCCCAGGGGGGAAGAATTCACCCCTCCACTTT.

The chain links TRBV10-3 to TRBJ1-1; 8 bases line up with TRBD1. CDR1 and CDR2 from the germline V gene are ENHRY and SYGVKD. The V gene end was trimmed by 4 bases and the J gene end by 3 bases; junction bases not matched to a gene: 4. This CDR3 contains 14 residues. This CDR3 reads CAISGTGFDTEAFF. CDR3 sequence (DNA): TGTGCCATCAGTGGGACAGGGTTCGACACTGAAGCTTTCTTT.

The chain carries TRBV10-3 and TRBJ2-3; 7 bases align to TRBD1. V trimming: 11 bases; J trimming: 2 bases; junction bases outside the gene matches: 7. The CDR3 has 13 amino acids. Per the germline V gene, CDR1 is ENHRY and CDR2 is SYGVKD. CDR3 in DNA: TGTGCCGGAGCACAGGGGATCACAGATACGCAGTATTTT. Protein sequence: CAGAQGITDTQYF.

V usage is TRBV7-9 and J usage is TRBJ2-3; perhaps TRBD1 as D (5 bases). V lost 4 bases and J 3 bases, leaving 8 bases between the germline ends. CDR3 size: 13 residues. The V gene's germline CDR1 is SEHNR and CDR2 FQNEAQ (reference sequence). The CDR3 coding sequence is TGTGCCAGCAGCTCCCGACAGACAGATACGCAGTATTTT. Translation: CASSSRQTDTQYF.

The chain combines TRBV10-2 with TRBJ2-3; 7 nucleotides align to TRBD2. The CDR3 is made up of 16 amino acids. CDR1 and CDR2 (germline): WSHSY, SAAADI. The V gene end was trimmed by 4 bases and the J gene end by 1 base; junction bases not matched to a gene: 8. CDR3 sequence reads: CASSGGLVVRTDTQYF. In DNA form, the CDR3 reads TGCGCCAGCAGTGGCGGACTAGTCGTGCGCACAGATACGCAGTATTTT.

For the CDR3, the DNA is TGTGCCAGCAGCTCAAGTTCTCCGTACCAAGAGACCCAGTACTTC. Translation gives CASSSSSPYQETQYF. This chain joins TRBV4-2 and TRBJ2-5, with no clear D. V gave up 5 bases and J gave up 0 bases, with 13 bases separating them. The length of the CDR3 is 15 residues. Germline CDR1 is LGHNA and CDR2 is YNFKEQ.

This clone showed up just once. This sample also contains other DNA sequences that code for the same CDR3. This rearrangement joins TRBV7-9 to TRBJ1-1, with D possibly being TRBD1 (5 bases). Looked up from germline, CDR1 is SEHNR and CDR2 is FQNEAQ (reference sequence). The CDR3 has 14 residues. V gave up 3 bases and J gave up 4 bases, with 12 bases separating them. DNA of the CDR3: TGTGCCAGCAGCTTGCTAGGGGTAGGCACTGAAGCTTTCTTT. This codes for CASSLLGVGTEAFF.

J is TRBJ2-1 and V is TRBV6-1, with TRBD1 matching 8 bases. This CDR3 spans 18 amino acids. The germline CDR1 and CDR2 sequences are MNHNS and SASEGT. The V gene end was trimmed by 0 bases and the J gene end by 5 bases; junction bases not matched to a gene: 12. CDR3 coding DNA: TGTGCCAGCAGTGAAGCGCTTTTCGGACAGGGATGGGACAATGAGCAGTTCTTC. Its translation is CASSEALFGQGWDNEQFF.

V is TRBV5-1 and J is TRBJ2-7; no clear D gene. V was cut by 2 bases and J by 2 bases, with 11 bases left in between. The CDR3 runs to 14 residues. The germline gives CDR1 SGHRS, CDR2 YFSETQ. DNA for the CDR3: TGCGCCAGCAGCTTTGACGAGAGCCCCTACGAGCAGTACTTC. Translation gives CASSFDESPYEQYF.

The chain links TRBV7-2 to TRBJ2-5, with D possibly being TRBD2 (7 bases). V was shortened by 5 bases and J by 5 bases, with 15 bases between the two germline ends. The CDR3 runs to 14 residues. Germline-derived CDR1 and CDR2 are SGHTA and FQGNSA. This CDR3 is CASSRGGGAETQYF. CDR3 DNA sequence: TGTGCCAGCAGCAGGGGCGGGGGCGCCGAGACCCAGTACTTC.

V is TRBV5-4 and J is TRBJ2-1; 11 bases map to TRBD2. The CDR3 is made up of 15 amino acids. With 4 bases clipped from V and 11 bases from J, the junction kept 11 bases outside the gene matches. Germline loops: CDR1 SGHNT, CDR2 YYREEE (reference sequence). CDR3 residues: CASSPGTSGFGKQFF. The DNA of the CDR3 is TGTGCCAGCAGCCCCGGGACTAGCGGATTCGGGAAGCAGTTCTTC. The full variable domain, with the rest looked up from reference TRBV5-4 and TRBJ2-1, is ETGVTQSPTHLIKTRGQQVTLRCSSQSGHNTVSWYQQALGQGPQFIFQYYREEENGRGNFPPRFSGLQFPNYSSELNVNALELDDSALYLCASSPGTSGFGKQFFGPGTRLTVL.

This clone was seen a single time. The chain couples TRBV5-5 to TRBJ2-7, with TRBD1 matching over 8 bases. The CDR3 is made up of 16 amino acids. The V and J ends lost 0 bases and 3 bases, in that order; junction bases with no gene match: 8. CDR1 is SGHKS and CDR2 is YYEKEE in the germline V gene (reference sequence). CDR3 DNA: TGTGCCAGCAGCTTGGATGACAGGGGCGATAACTACGAGCAGTACTTC. Residues: CASSLDDRGDNYEQYF.

J is TRBJ2-4 and V is TRBV19, with 8 positions matching TRBD2. The CDR3 consists of 12 residues. Germline trimming cut 5 bases from V and 13 bases from J; bases unmatched to any gene: 7. CDR1 and CDR2 from the germline V gene are LNHDA and SQIVND (reference sequence). In DNA, the CDR3 is TGTGCCAGTAGTGGGGCCCGGGGGGGCCAGTACTTC. This gives the protein CASSGARGGQYF.

This clone appeared a few times. CDR3 amino acids: CASSLRGYEQYF. Written as DNA, the CDR3 is TGTGCCAGCAGCTTAAGGGGTTACGAGCAGTACTTC. J is TRBJ2-7 and V is TRBV7-9; tentative D call: TRBD1 (5 bases). V was pared by 2 bases and J by 4 bases, with 6 bases between. The CDR3 runs to 12 residues. Germline V gene sequence: CDR1 SEHNR, CDR2 FQNEAQ (reference sequence). Using reference TRBV7-9 and TRBJ2-7 for the parts outside the CDR3, the full variable domain is DTGVSQNPRHKITKRGQNVTFRCDPISEHNRLYWYRQTLGQGPEFLTYFQNEAQLEKSRLLSDRFSAERPKGSFSTLEIQRTEQGDSAMYLCASSLRGYEQYFGPGTRLTVT.

The chain recombines TRBV6-5 with TRBJ2-7, with D possibly TRBD2 on 5 matching bases. The germline gives CDR1 MNHEY, CDR2 SVGAGI. This CDR3 has 14 residues. V was cut by 2 bases and J by 0 bases, with 8 bases left in between. CDR3 loop: CASSYGRDSYEQYF. CDR3 sequence (DNA): TGTGCCAGCAGTTACGGCCGGGACTCCTACGAGCAGTACTTC.

This chain joins TRBV18 and TRBJ1-2; possible D gene TRBD1, 6 bases. The V gene's germline CDR1 is KGHSH and CDR2 LQKENI. V gave up 4 bases and J gave up 0 bases, with 15 bases separating them. The CDR3 is made up of 16 amino acids. The CDR3 reads CASSRETGTSNYGYTF. CDR3 coding DNA: TGTGCCAGCTCACGCGAGACAGGCACTTCTAACTATGGCTACACCTTC.

V and J are TRBV10-3 and TRBJ2-7, with 7 nucleotides matching TRBD1. The CDR3 extends over 17 amino acids. V gave up 0 bases and J gave up 2 bases; unmatched junction bases: 10. Looked up from germline, CDR1 is ENHRY and CDR2 is SYGVKD. CDR3 sequence (DNA): TGTGCCATCAGTGAGTCGATTCTACAGGGGTCAACCTACGAGCAGTACTTC. This gives the protein CAISESILQGSTYEQYF.

The chain couples TRBV11-2 to TRBJ1-1; D not certain. Trimming took 5 bases from V and 1 from J, leaving 8 bases between them. The germline CDR1 and CDR2 sequences are SGHAT and FQNNGV. The CDR3 covers 13 residues. The CDR3 nucleotides are TGTGCCAGCAGCCTGTGGCAGAACACTGAAGCTTTCTTT. Its translation: CASSLWQNTEAFF.

The rearrangement joins TRBV28 to TRBJ1-2; tentatively, D is TRBD1 (5 bases). The V end lost 6 bases, the J end lost 1 base, and 15 bases lay between the germline ends. CDR1 MDHEN and CDR2 SYDVKM come from the germline V gene. The CDR3 extends over 15 amino acids. The chain's CDR3 is CASRTMGLFNYGYTF. In DNA, the CDR3 is TGTGCCAGCAGGACGATGGGGCTCTTTAACTATGGCTACACCTTC.

This clone was recorded only once. This chain connects TRBV14 to TRBJ1-1; D ambiguous. Germline CDR1 SGHDN, CDR2 FVKESK. Deletions cut 5 bases from V and 2 bases from J, with 9 bases between. The CDR3 length is 13 residues. The CDR3 is CASSRDSNTEAFF. The CDR3 region has the DNA TGTGCCAGCAGCAGAGATAGTAACACTGAAGCTTTCTTT. Based on the CDR3 plus reference TRBV14 and TRBJ1-1, the full variable domain is EAGVTQFPSHSVIEKGQTVTLRCDPISGHDNLYWYRRVMGKEIKFLLHFVKESKQDESGMPNNRFLAERTGGTYSTLKVQPAELEDSGVYFCASSRDSNTEAFFGQGTRLTVV.

The rearrangement uses TRBV6-5 and TRBJ1-5; a weak D match, TRBD1 (6 bases). V lost 5 bases to trimming and J lost 7 bases, with 9 bases between them. There are 12 residues in the CDR3. Germline V lookup: CDR1 MNHEY, CDR2 SVGAGI. CDR3 loop: CASSRGGQPQHF. The CDR3 bases are TGTGCCAGCAGTCGAGGGGGACAGCCCCAGCATTTT.

Points on this clone: Since the CDR3 does not end with the conserved phenylalanine or tryptophan, this likely comes from a read error. The chain uses TRBV19 and TRBJ2-4; D is perhaps TRBD1 (6 bases). In germline, CDR1 is LNHDA, CDR2 SQIVND (reference sequence). V was trimmed by 5 bases and J by 6 bases, leaving 8 bases between them. The length of the CDR3 is 12 residues. CDR3 protein: CASSSRGNIQYS. For the CDR3, the DNA is TGTGCCAGTAGTTCCAGGGGAAACATTCAGTACTCC.

The chain recombines TRBV7-2 with TRBJ2-3, with no clear D. This CDR3 has 15 amino acids. Trimming removed 2 bases from V and 3 bases from J, with 12 bases in between. Looked up from germline, CDR1 is SGHTA and CDR2 is FQGNSA. The CDR3 reads CASSLYMPRTDTQYF. Written as DNA, the CDR3 is TGTGCCAGCAGCTTATATATGCCCAGGACAGATACGCAGTATTTT.

This clone was picked up one time. The chain couples TRBV10-3 to TRBJ1-4; the match to TRBD1 covers 11 bases. Unmatched junction bases numbered 3, after V lost 6 bases and J lost 6 bases. The CDR3 is made up of 14 amino acids. Germline CDR1 is ENHRY and CDR2 is SYGVKD. The CDR3 loop reads CAISSGQGDEKLFF. CDR3 in DNA: TGTGCCATCAGCTCGGGACAGGGGGATGAAAAACTGTTTTTT.

The chain uses TRBV4-1 and TRBJ1-6; 8 positions agree with TRBD1. Per germline, CDR1 MGHRA and CDR2 YSYEKL. Trimming took 4 bases from V and 3 from J; bases not matched to a gene: 5. This CDR3 contains 16 residues. In DNA form, the CDR3 reads TGCGCCAGCAGCCTCGGACAGGGCGTCTATAATTCACCCCTCCACTTT. This codes for CASSLGQGVYNSPLHF.

The V call is TRBV10-2, the J call TRBJ1-2, with D possibly matching TRBD1 (6 bases). CDR3 length equals 15 residues. The germline gives CDR1 WSHSY, CDR2 SAAADI. Trimming stripped 3 bases from V and 3 bases from J, with 14 bases between. In DNA, the CDR3 is TGCGCCAGCAGTGACCCCGGGACAAGGGACTATGGCTACACCTTC. This gives the protein CASSDPGTRDYGYTF.

The rearrangement uses TRBV19 and TRBJ2-7; D assignment may be TRBD1 or TRBD2 (5 bases each). This CDR3 contains 15 residues. CDR1 is LNHDA and CDR2 is SQIVND in the germline V gene (reference sequence). The V gene lost 1 base and the J gene lost 3 bases, with 13 bases spanning the gap. The CDR3 DNA reads TGTGCCAGTAGTATAGCTAACAGGAGGTTCTACGAGCAGTACTTC. Amino acid sequence: CASSIANRRFYEQYF.

This rearrangement joins TRBV6-5 to TRBJ1-2; D unresolved. The germline V and J ends were trimmed by 7 bases and 6 bases, with 9 bases remaining between them. The CDR3 contains 11 residues. CDR1 is MNHEY and CDR2 is SVGAGI in the germline V gene. The CDR3 here is CASTSGNGYTF. The CDR3, as DNA: TGTGCCAGCACCTCAGGCAATGGCTACACCTTC.

This clone has a single count. V is TRBV5-4 and J is TRBJ2-1; 9 nucleotides agree with TRBD1. Germline V gene data show CDR1 as SGHNT and CDR2 as YYREEE (reference sequence). Trimming cost V 4 bases and J 4 bases; bases outside gene matches: 6. The CDR3 length is 15 residues. The CDR3 DNA reads as TGTGCCAGCAGCCCGGGACAGGGAGATTACAATGAGCAGTTCTTC. As protein: CASSPGQGDYNEQFF.